This entry concerns a single TCR beta chain. Germline assignment: CDR1 SGHNT and CDR2 YENEEA. V shed 0 bases, J shed 1 base, and the junction held 5 bases outside the gene matches. The CDR3 spans 19 residues. The repertoire was sequenced with immunoSEQ multiplex PCR; TCRdb's copy has only in-frame clones and lacks some. The data contain 60,000 to 75,000 clones, roughly nine tenths of them singletons. The sample comes from a study of T cell changes during pregnancy in multiple sclerosis. This sequence joins TRBV11-3 and TRBJ2-2, with 13 bases aligning to TRBD2. Specimen: peripheral blood, collected after pregnancy. This receptor was obtained from a female donor with multiple sclerosis, enrolled in a pregnancy study. This CDR3 reads CASSLDGTSGTWNTGELFF. CDR3 DNA sequence: TGTGCCAGCAGCTTAGATGGGACTAGCGGGACCTGGAACACCGGGGAGCTGTTTTTT.